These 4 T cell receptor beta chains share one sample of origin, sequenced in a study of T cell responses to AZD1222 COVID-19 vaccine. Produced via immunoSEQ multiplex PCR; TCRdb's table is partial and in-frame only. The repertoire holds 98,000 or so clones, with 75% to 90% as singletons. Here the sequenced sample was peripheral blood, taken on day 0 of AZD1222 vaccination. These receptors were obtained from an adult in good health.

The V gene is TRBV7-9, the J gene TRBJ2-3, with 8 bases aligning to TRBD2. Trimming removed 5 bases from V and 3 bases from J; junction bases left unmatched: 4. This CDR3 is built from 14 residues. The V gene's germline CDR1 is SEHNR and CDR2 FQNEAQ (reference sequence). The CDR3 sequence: CASSPGLGTDTQYF. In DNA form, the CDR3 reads TGTGCCAGCAGCCCGGGACTAGGGACAGATACGCAGTATTTT. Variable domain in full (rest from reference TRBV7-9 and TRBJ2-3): DTGVSQNPRHKITKRGQNVTFRCDPISEHNRLYWYRQTLGQGPEFLTYFQNEAQLEKSRLLSDRFSAERPKGSFSTLEIQRTEQGDSAMYLCASSPGLGTDTQYFGPGTRLTVL.

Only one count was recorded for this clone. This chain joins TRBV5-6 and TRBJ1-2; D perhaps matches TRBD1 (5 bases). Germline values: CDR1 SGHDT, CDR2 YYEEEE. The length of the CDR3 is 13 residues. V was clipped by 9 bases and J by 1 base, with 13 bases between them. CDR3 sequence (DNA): TGTGCCACCAGGGTTTTGGGTAACTATGGCTACACCTTC. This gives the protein CATRVLGNYGYTF.

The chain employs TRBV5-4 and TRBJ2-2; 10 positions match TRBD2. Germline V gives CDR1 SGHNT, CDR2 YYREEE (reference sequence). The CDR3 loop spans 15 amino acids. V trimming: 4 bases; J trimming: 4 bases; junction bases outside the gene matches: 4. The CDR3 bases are TGTGCCAGCAGCCCCCTAGCGGGAGCCACCGGGGAGCTGTTTTTT. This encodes CASSPLAGATGELFF.

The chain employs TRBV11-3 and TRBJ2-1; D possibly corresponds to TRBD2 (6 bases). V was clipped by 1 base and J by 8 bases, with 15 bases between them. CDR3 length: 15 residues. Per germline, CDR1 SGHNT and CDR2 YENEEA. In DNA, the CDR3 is TGTGCCAGCAGCTTAGCAGGCGGGATAGTCTATGAGCAGTTCTTC. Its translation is CASSLAGGIVYEQFF.